Detailed here is one TCR beta chain. The antigen is unknown. The protocol was immunoSEQ multiplex PCR, while the TCRdb copy is restricted to in-frame clones and leaves out a portion. The table shows 9,500 to 10,000 clones, with approximately 77% occurring only once. The graft tissue was processed, and this released both intraepithelial and lamina propria lymphocytes. This CDR3 contains 11 residues. CDR1 is SGHAT and CDR2 is FQNNGV in the germline V gene. Trimming took off 7 bases at V and 6 bases at J, with 9 bases between the two ends. This record belongs to a study of graft-versus-host responses after intestinal transplantation. Notes on the study in general: Clonal ratios of graft-versus-host to host-versus-graft in allografts were high for patients exhibiting graft-donor T cell macrochimerism. Early declines in HvG clones that occurred post-transplant were associated with peak circulating GvH clone levels. Marrow from the recipient contained GvH clones, some of which had appeared first in ileum or blood.

This material consisted of ileum tissue, taken around 450 days after intestinal transplantation. V is TRBV11-2 and J is TRBJ2-5, with D hard to call. The receptor's source is a human patient who received an intestinal transplant, so some T cells may come from the graft donor. The CDR3: CASTPAQTQYF. The CDR3 DNA reads TGTGCCAGCACCCCAGCGCAGACCCAGTACTTC.